This T cell receptor (beta chain) was identified in a study of blood T cells in healthy people across ages (dated by TCRdb to the mid-2010s). Context from the whole study: In model experiments, roughly one uniquely barcoded TCR beta cDNA molecule per two T cells was captured by template switching. The study analyzed two additional independent replicas of 1 million unique cDNA reads from the same blood draw for two donors, one aged 18 to 30 and one aged 80 or older. To avoid experimental bias, donors of different ages were spread randomly across the sequencing lanes. Four age groups were formed from the donors: young (average roughly 15 years), middle-aged (roughly 38), aged (about 62) and long-lived (around 80). The study measured age-related changes in TCR beta repertoire diversity using deep sequencing normalized with unique cDNA molecular identifiers. Broad study findings and their caveats: As age increased, observed TCR beta diversity per million T cells dropped in a roughly linear way, and a significant reduction was already evident by age 40. Compared with the aged group, the long-lived group had more naive CD4+ T cells, fewer expanded clones and increased TCR diversity, suggesting age selection. Because donor CMV infection status was unknown, age-related changes in expanded clonotypes were potentially confounded. Since profiling was done on bulk unsorted PBMCs, naive and antigen-experienced compartments could not be conclusively compared. Observed TCR beta diversity correlated strongly with the percentage of naive T cells measured by flow cytometry. Estimates of total diversity from one million sequenced T cells were regarded as lower bounds and underestimates.

The donors were roughly 39 Caucasian individuals from Russia, aged 6 to 90 years, who were systemically healthy. About 10 milliliters of peripheral blood were collected from each donor into EDTA-treated Vacutainer tubes. Ficoll-Paque density-gradient centrifugation was used to isolate PBMCs, with at least 6.5 million per sample. Trizol reagent was used to extract total RNA from the PBMCs, yielding at least 5 micrograms per sample. The percentages of naive CD45RAhigh/CD27high T cells were determined by flow cytometry on a PBMC aliquot from every donor. The library came from 5' RACE. The second PCR ran for roughly 7 to 11 cycles and used a J-beta primer mix along with a sample-barcoded 5' primer. A template-switch 5' adaptor carrying 12 random nucleotides introduced a unique molecular identifier onto each TCR beta cDNA molecule. Each sample yielded at least 3 million CDR3-containing paired-end reads. The Mint cDNA synthesis kit, primed by a TRBC-specific oligonucleotide, was used to synthesize first-strand cDNA from all RNA. Following uracil-DNA glycosylase treatment, all cDNA underwent a first 18-cycle PCR with the universal primers M1SS and BC2_uni_R. As for the authors' bioinformatics: Normalization of each sample was performed by random selection of 1 million high-quality reads, each carrying a distinct molecular identifier. Instead of being binned into consensus sequences, reads that shared molecular identifiers were thrown out. MiTCR, run with a Q25 quality threshold and the strictest error-elimination algorithm, handled CDR3 identification, clonotype clustering and error correction. A nonparametric unseen species model with Euler transformation was used to estimate a lower bound on total TCR beta diversity. TCRdb reanalyzed the raw reads on its own, using fastp at Q25 for trimming and MiXCR for clone calling, and kept in-frame beta chains. Every CDR3 protein is listed once, alongside the most common genes and DNA of its rows. TCRdb, not the authors, supplied the V and J calls. The table for this sample lists some 1.8 million distinct CDR3 sequences; 35% to 50% of them were counted only once. The ten largest clones represent roughly 23% of the sample.

Between the V and J ends, shortened by 2 bases and 3 bases respectively, the junction contains 17 bases. The CDR1 and CDR2 encoded by the germline V gene (reference sequence) are SEHNR and FQNEAQ. The CDR3 numbers 16 residues from cysteine through phenylalanine. Only the CDR3 region is kept as DNA, spanning 48 bases read in frame from base 1. This clonotype has more than one count but fewer than ten. Its cognate antigen has yet to be identified. No quality values exist for individual bases; no much larger clone is one base distant. The source material was blood. The sequence was obtained from a human donor in good health. The chain uses TRBV7-9 and TRBJ2-7; no D gene call is confident. The DNA sequence is TGTGCCAGCAGCTTACCCTTTGGCGGTGGAATCTACGAGCAGTACTTC. The encoded protein is CASSLPFGGGIYEQYF.